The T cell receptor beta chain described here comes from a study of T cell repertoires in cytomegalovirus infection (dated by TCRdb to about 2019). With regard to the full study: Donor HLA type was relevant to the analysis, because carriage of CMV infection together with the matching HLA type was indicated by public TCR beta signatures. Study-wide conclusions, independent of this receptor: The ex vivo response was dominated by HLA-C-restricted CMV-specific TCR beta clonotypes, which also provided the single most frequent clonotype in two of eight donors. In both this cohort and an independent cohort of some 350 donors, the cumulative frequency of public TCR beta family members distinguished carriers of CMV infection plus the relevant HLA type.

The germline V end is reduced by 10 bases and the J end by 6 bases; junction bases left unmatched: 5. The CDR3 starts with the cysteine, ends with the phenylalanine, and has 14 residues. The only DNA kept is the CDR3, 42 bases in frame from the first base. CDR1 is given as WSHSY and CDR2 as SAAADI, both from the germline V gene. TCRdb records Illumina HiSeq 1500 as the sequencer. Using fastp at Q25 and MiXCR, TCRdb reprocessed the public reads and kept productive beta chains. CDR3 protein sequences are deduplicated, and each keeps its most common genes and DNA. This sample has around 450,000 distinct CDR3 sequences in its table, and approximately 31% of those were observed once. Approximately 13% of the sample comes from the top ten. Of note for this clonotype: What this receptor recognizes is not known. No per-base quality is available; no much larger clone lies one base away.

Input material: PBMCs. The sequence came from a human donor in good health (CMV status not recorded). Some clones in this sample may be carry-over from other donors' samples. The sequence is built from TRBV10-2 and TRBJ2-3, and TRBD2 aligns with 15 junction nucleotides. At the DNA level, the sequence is TGCGCCACCGGACTAGCGGGGGGGCGCGATACGCAGTATTTT. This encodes CATGLAGGRDTQYF.